One and the same sample provided the 18 T cell receptor beta chains below, sequenced in a study of shared clonotypes between healthy human individuals. Data came from immunoSEQ multiplex PCR; TCRdb stores just in-frame clones and leaves some out. This table holds around 2.1 million clones, approximately 94% found once. CD8 cells classed as naive were CD45RO-negative and positively selected for CCR7, excluding terminally differentiated effector memory CD45RA+ cells. Sequenced sample: naive CD8+ T cells from PBMCs. All receptors derive from a man in his late teens or twenties in good health. Some clones in this sample may be carry-over from other donors' samples.

The chain couples TRBV6-6 to TRBJ1-1; D possibly corresponds to TRBD1 (5 bases). The V and J ends lost 1 base and 5 bases respectively, with 11 bases between them. Germline values: CDR1 MNHNY, CDR2 SVGAGI (reference sequence). This CDR3 has 14 amino acids. The CDR3 DNA sequence: TGTGCCAGCAGTTACTTGGTAGGGGTGACTGAAGCTTTCTTT. It encodes CASSYLVGVTEAFF.

The V gene is TRBV5-4, the J gene TRBJ2-7; TRBD1 agrees at 7 bases. Germline loops: CDR1 SGHNT, CDR2 YYREEE (reference sequence). J gave up 2 bases and V 4 bases, and 9 bases lay outside the gene matches. This CDR3 has 15 residues. The CDR3 spells CASSPDRELPYEQYF. CDR3 DNA: TGTGCCAGCAGCCCCGACAGGGAACTCCCCTACGAGCAGTACTTC.

The chain carries TRBV7-6 and TRBJ2-7, with D possibly TRBD2 on 5 matching bases. Per the germline V gene, CDR1 is SGHVS and CDR2 is FNYEAQ. The CDR3 length is 15 residues. The germline V and J ends were trimmed by 4 bases and 0 bases, with 13 bases remaining between them. DNA of the CDR3: TGTGCCAGCAGCTCCTCTCGCGGGCCCTCCTACGAGCAGTACTTC. This gives the protein CASSSSRGPSYEQYF.

The genes are TRBV6-1 and TRBJ2-3; D is ambiguous. This CDR3 spans 14 amino acids. The V end was cut by 1 base, the J end by 2 bases, with 7 bases between. Germline V gene lookup returns CDR1 MNHNS and CDR2 SASEGT. CDR3 loop: CASSEGYYTDTQYF. In nucleotides, the CDR3 is TGTGCCAGCAGTGAAGGTTACTACACAGATACGCAGTATTTT.

The rearrangement uses TRBV6-1 and TRBJ2-7; TRBD2 aligns across 12 bases. CDR3 length: 15 amino acids. The germline V gene has CDR1 MNHNS and CDR2 SASEGT. The ends lost 10 bases at V and 2 bases at J; junction bases unmatched: 9. The CDR3 sequence: CATESTSGRTYEQYF. CDR3 bases: TGTGCCACCGAGAGTACTAGCGGGAGGACCTACGAGCAGTACTTC.

This chain links TRBV14 with TRBJ2-5; D remains ambiguous. The CDR3 consists of 15 residues. Germline V gene data show CDR1 as SGHDN and CDR2 as FVKESK. Trimming took 1 base from V and 5 from J, leaving 14 bases between them. The CDR3, as DNA: TGTGCCAGCAGCCAAGGCACGGCATGGTTTGAGACCCAGTACTTC. Protein product: CASSQGTAWFETQYF.

Of note for this clone: The identical CDR3 is also encoded by other nucleotide sequences in the sample. V is TRBV9 and J is TRBJ2-1; unclear D gene. Trimming pared 3 bases from V and 0 bases from J, leaving 7 bases between. The V gene's germline CDR1 is SGDLS and CDR2 YYNGEE. The CDR3 runs 14 residues. The CDR3 loop is CASSAAGSYNEQFF. For the CDR3, the DNA is TGTGCCAGCAGCGCGGCTGGCTCCTACAATGAGCAGTTCTTC.

The V call is TRBV11-2, the J call TRBJ2-1, with 9 bases fitting TRBD2. The V gene end was trimmed by 5 bases and the J gene end by 5 bases; junction bases not matched to a gene: 4. The CDR3 has 14 residues. Germline CDR1 and CDR2: SGHAT and FQNNGV. CDR3 loop: CASSQTSGHNEQFF. The DNA of the CDR3 is TGTGCCAGCAGCCAGACTAGCGGACACAATGAGCAGTTCTTC.

The genes are TRBV4-2 and TRBJ2-1; TRBD2 agrees at 8 bases. Germline V gene data show CDR1 as LGHNA and CDR2 as YNFKEQ. CDR3 length: 16 amino acids. The J segment lost 8 bases and the V segment lost 1 base, leaving 10 bases of the junction unmatched. The chain's CDR3 is CASSQGLAGGVYEQFF. The CDR3 nucleotides are TGTGCCAGCAGCCAAGGACTGGCGGGAGGTGTGTATGAGCAGTTCTTC.

The V and J genes are TRBV10-3 and TRBJ2-4, with D uncertain. This CDR3 region has 11 residues. CDR1 is ENHRY and CDR2 is SYGVKD in the germline V gene. The germline V and J ends were trimmed by 7 bases and 3 bases, with 4 bases remaining between them. In DNA, the CDR3 is TGTGCCATCATGGACAAAAACATTCAGTACTTC. Residues: CAIMDKNIQYF.

The chain joins TRBV11-3 to TRBJ2-1; D is possibly TRBD1 (6 bases). The V and J ends lost 4 bases and 4 bases respectively, with 17 bases between them. This CDR3 spans 16 amino acids. In germline, CDR1 is SGHNT, CDR2 YENEEA. The CDR3 DNA reads as TGTGCCAGCAGCTCCGAGGGGGAAGGGGTATACAATGAGCAGTTCTTC. It yields the protein CASSSEGEGVYNEQFF.

For this clone: The germline gene is not matched at one end of the junction; a read error may be the cause. The V and J genes are TRBV7-9 and TRBJ1-3, with D hard to call. CDR1 is SEHNR, CDR2 FQNEAQ, per germline (reference sequence). The CDR3 extends over 12 amino acids. The CDR3 here is CASSLEERPKSF. The CDR3 DNA reads TGTGCCAGCAGCTTAGAAGAACGACCGAAGAGTTTT.

V and J are TRBV6-5 and TRBJ2-7; the match to TRBD1 covers 7 bases. Germline V gene data show CDR1 as MNHEY and CDR2 as SVGAGI. This CDR3 is 15 amino acids long. J lost 5 bases, V lost 6 bases, and 13 bases had no gene match. CDR3 protein: CASSPNDRVGDEQYF. As DNA, the CDR3 is TGTGCCAGCAGCCCCAATGACAGGGTGGGAGACGAGCAGTACTTC.

This chain connects TRBV14 to TRBJ2-1; no firm D call. Germline CDR1 SGHDN, CDR2 FVKESK. The CDR3 covers 13 residues. Trimming took off 1 base at V and 9 bases at J, with 10 bases between the two ends. CDR3 nucleotides: TGTGCCAGCAGCCAAGTCCCCAGGACTGAGCAGTTCTTC. As protein: CASSQVPRTEQFF.

CDR3 DNA: TGTGCCACCCGACAGGGGGCGCTGGGCACAGATACGCAGTATTTT. Its protein product is CATRQGALGTDTQYF. This chain uses TRBV28 with TRBJ2-3; 10 bases line up with TRBD1. The CDR3 extends over 15 amino acids. The germline CDR1 and CDR2 sequences are MDHEN and SYDVKM. V lost 10 bases to trimming and J lost 1 base; unmatched junction nucleotides: 8.

The chain links TRBV5-5 to TRBJ2-2, with 8 bases aligning to TRBD2. Germline CDR1 reads SGHKS; CDR2 reads YYEKEE (reference sequence). V gave up 5 bases and J gave up 6 bases; unmatched junction bases: 9. The CDR3 has 15 amino acids. The CDR3 DNA is TGTGCCAGCAGTTTACTTAGCGGGAAGGCCGGGGAGCTGTTTTTT. Protein: CASSLLSGKAGELFF.

Comment on this clone: The same CDR3 arises from other DNA sequences in this sample as well. J is TRBJ2-7 and V is TRBV9; 11 bases fit TRBD1. Germline CDR1 reads SGDLS; CDR2 reads YYNGEE. The V segment lost 3 bases and the J segment 3 bases; nucleotides outside the gene matches: 5. This CDR3 comprises 15 residues. The CDR3 region is CASSASGTGGYEQYF. CDR3 DNA: TGTGCCAGCAGCGCTTCCGGGACAGGGGGCTACGAGCAGTACTTC.

The V gene is TRBV28, the J gene TRBJ2-5; D gene uncertain. The germline CDR1 and CDR2 sequences are MDHEN and SYDVKM. The CDR3 is made up of 17 amino acids. Trimming removed 5 bases at V and 1 base at J, with 20 bases between. CDR3 sequence reads: CASSPSPVISTQETQYF. The CDR3 region has the DNA TGTGCCAGCAGTCCATCCCCGGTGATTTCTACCCAAGAGACCCAGTACTTC.